These T cell receptor beta chains were read from a single sample in a study of T cell changes during pregnancy in multiple sclerosis. This table comes from immunoSEQ multiplex PCR, and its TCRdb copy is limited to in-frame clones, with some not included. The data show about 92,000 clones, with 80% to 95% seen just once and approximately 4.7% held by the top ten. This sample comprised peripheral blood, obtained in the first trimester of pregnancy. The source of these receptors is a female donor with multiple sclerosis, enrolled in a pregnancy study. The CDR3 runs from the conserved cysteine through the conserved F or W. A D gene is named only where the DNA matches it firmly. Rows may omit the clone size; those that give it use once, few, many or a size class.

V,D,J,size,DNA,CDR3
TRBV11-3,NA,TRBJ2-7,NA,TGTGCCAGCAGCTTCATAGACAGGAGATACGAGCAGTACTTC,CASSFIDRRYEQYF
TRBV19,TRBD1,TRBJ1-5,NA,TGTGCCAGTAGTAAGACAGGGTTTGGAGCTCAGCCCCAGCATTTT,CASSKTGFGAQPQHF
TRBV27,TRBD1,TRBJ2-7,NA,TGTGCCAGCAGTTTCACAGGGGGGTACGAGCAGTACTTC,CASSFTGGYEQYF
TRBV6-5,NA,TRBJ2-7,few,TGTGCCAGCAGTATCAGTGCCCTTGGCGGCGAGCAGTACTTC,CASSISALGGEQYF
TRBV5-1,TRBD1,TRBJ1-4,NA,TGCGCCAGCAGCTTAGGGACAGTCGCAACTAATGAAAAACTGTTTTTT,CASSLGTVATNEKLFF
TRBV7-8,TRBD1,TRBJ1-1,once,TGTGCCAGCAGCAATCTCAGGGACAGCAGGATTGAAGCTTTCTTT,CASSNLRDSRIEAFF
TRBV18,TRBD1,TRBJ2-7,NA,TGTGCCAGCTCACCCCCGGGACAGGGAGCTCCGTACTTC,CASSPPGQGAPYF
TRBV2,NA,TRBJ2-7,NA,TGTGCCAGCAGCTACCGTGGGACTGGCACCTACGAGCAGTACTTC,CASSYRGTGTYEQYF
TRBV5-1,NA,TRBJ2-7,NA,TGCGCCAGCAGCTTGGGAGGGTTCGAGCAGTACTTC,CASSLGGFEQYF
TRBV11-3,NA,TRBJ2-1,once,TGTGCCAGCAGCACCGCCGGGGGTAGCTCCTACAATGAGCAGTTCTTC,CASSTAGGSSYNEQFF
TRBV7-9,NA,TRBJ1-1,NA,TGTGCCAGCAGCTCTTCCACCGGTCCCACCCAGGGAGCTTTCTTT,CASSSSTGPTQGAFF
TRBV5-1,TRBD1,TRBJ1-5,NA,TGCGCCAGCAGCTTGGCTGGGACAGAGAGCAATCAGCCCCAGCATTTT,CASSLAGTESNQPQHF
TRBV7-6,NA,TRBJ2-3,NA,TGTGCCAGCAGCTTACTAGCGCAGAGCACAGATACGCAGTATTTT,CASSLLAQSTDTQYF
TRBV10-3,NA,TRBJ1-5,NA,TGTGCCATCAGTGAGTTCAGGGTCGAAAATCAGCCCCAGCATTTT,CAISEFRVENQPQHF
TRBV13,NA,TRBJ1-4,NA,TGTGCCAGCAGCTTAGGAGGAGACCCTGGGGAAAAACTGTTTTTT,CASSLGGDPGEKLFF
TRBV9,TRBD1,TRBJ1-4,NA,TGTGCCAGCAGCGTTCGGGACAGAGATAATGAAAAACTGTTTTTT,CASSVRDRDNEKLFF
TRBV5-4,NA,TRBJ2-2,NA,TGTGCCAGCAGCCCGCGAAGCGGATACTCGAACACCGGGGAGCTGTTTTTT,CASSPRSGYSNTGELFF
TRBV5-6,TRBD1,TRBJ1-2,NA,TGTGCCAGCAGGAAGGGACAGAACTATGGCTACACCTTC,CASRKGQNYGYTF
TRBV6-5,NA,TRBJ2-2,NA,TGTGCCAGCAGTTACTCCATAAGCCGGAACACCGGGGAGCTGTTTTTT,CASSYSISRNTGELFF
TRBV7-9,NA,TRBJ1-1,NA,TGTGCCAGCAGCTTATTACAGAACACTGAAGCTTTCTTT,CASSLLQNTEAFF
TRBV27,NA,TRBJ2-2,once,TGTGCCAGCGCACTGTTGGCAGGAATACCAGGCGGGGAGCTGTTTTTT,CASALLAGIPGGELFF
TRBV7-9,NA,TRBJ2-7,once,TGTGCCAGCAGCTTCGCAGGGCGAACTCACTACGAGCAGTACTTC,CASSFAGRTHYEQYF
TRBV7-3,TRBD2,TRBJ2-3,NA,TGTGCCAGCAGCCCAATCGGGGGGTATCCCACAGATACGCAGTATTTT,CASSPIGGYPTDTQYF
TRBV7-9,TRBD1,TRBJ2-7,NA,TGTGCCAGCAGCTACCCGGGCAGGGGGAATGAGCAGTACTTC,CASSYPGRGNEQYF
TRBV27,TRBD1,TRBJ1-1,NA,TGTGCCAGCAGTCTAAGAGGGACAGGGGAAGCTTTCTTT,CASSLRGTGEAFF
TRBV6-4,NA,TRBJ1-2,few,TGTGCCAGCAGTGATAGGTTGACGACCAAGGGGCCTAACTATGGCTACACCTTC,CASSDRLTTKGPNYGYTF
TRBV9,TRBD1,TRBJ2-3,once,TGTGCCAGCAGCGTAGACACAGGGGCCACAGATACGCAGTATTTT,CASSVDTGATDTQYF
TRBV7-9,NA,TRBJ2-7,NA,TGTGCCAGCAGCTTAGGGGCGGGCTACGAGCAGTACTTC,CASSLGAGYEQYF
TRBV7-9,NA,TRBJ1-5,few,TGTGCCAGCAGCTTAGAGACAGGTAGTGCCCAGCATTTT,CASSLETGSAQHF
TRBV9,NA,TRBJ1-1,NA,TGTGCCAGCAGCGCAAGCTCACGGGATACGAACACTGAAGCTTTCTTT,CASSASSRDTNTEAFF
TRBV2,NA,TRBJ2-2,NA,TGTGCCAGCAGCCTCAACACCGGGGAGCTGTTTTTT,CASSLNTGELFF
TRBV7-3,TRBD1,TRBJ1-2,NA,TGTGCCAGCAGCTCCGTTATTGGGCAGGGGGTTTATGGCTACACCTTC,CASSSVIGQGVYGYTF
TRBV13,NA,TRBJ1-1,once,TGTGCCAGCAGCGGCCCGGTACAGGGGAACACTGAAGCTTTCTTT,CASSGPVQGNTEAFF
TRBV9,NA,TRBJ2-1,NA,TGTGCCAGCAGCGTAGGGGGCGATGAGCAGTTCTTC,CASSVGGDEQFF
TRBV4-1,NA,TRBJ2-5,NA,TGCGCCAGCAGCCACGACGCGGGGGCAACAGGGGAGACCCAGTACTTC,CASSHDAGATGETQYF
TRBV19,NA,TRBJ1-1,NA,TGTGCCAGTATCCTGACAGGCCCAATGAACACTGAAGCTTTCTTT,CASILTGPMNTEAFF
TRBV7-6,NA,TRBJ2-7,NA,TGTGCCAGCAGCACCGAGGGAGCCCGCTACGAGCAGTACTTC,CASSTEGARYEQYF
TRBV7-3,NA,TRBJ2-3,NA,TGTGCCAGCAGCTTAACTTTTATGGATACGCAGTATTTT,CASSLTFMDTQYF
TRBV28,TRBD1,TRBJ2-1,NA,TGTGCCAGCAGTTTAGGTCCCTCGGGACAGAGATATGGCGATGAGCAGTTCTTC,CASSLGPSGQRYGDEQFF
TRBV11-2,NA,TRBJ1-6,NA,TGTGCCAGCAGCCTAGGACAAAATTCACCCCTCCACTTT,CASSLGQNSPLHF
TRBV5-1,NA,TRBJ2-1,few,TGCGCCAGCAGCTTGGAGGCCAGGGGCCCCTACAATGAGCAGTTCTTC,CASSLEARGPYNEQFF
TRBV7-6,TRBD1,TRBJ2-5,NA,TGTGCCAGCAGCTTAATTCAGGGGGCGGGAGAGACCCAGTACTTC,CASSLIQGAGETQYF
TRBV4-2,NA,TRBJ2-5,NA,TGTGCCAGCAGCCATCCATACTGGGAGACCCAGTACTTC,CASSHPYWETQYF
TRBV23-1,TRBD1,TRBJ1-5,NA,TGCGCCAGCAGTCGCGGAGGACAGGGGTTTCAGCCCCAGCATTTT,CASSRGGQGFQPQHF
TRBV18,NA,TRBJ2-3,NA,TGTGCCAGCTCACCTTCAGGAGATACGCAGTATTTT,CASSPSGDTQYF
TRBV6-5,NA,TRBJ2-3,NA,TGTGCCAGCAGTTACTCGGCAGGTTCCTCAGATACGCAGTATTTT,CASSYSAGSSDTQYF
TRBV9,NA,TRBJ1-5,once,TGTGCCAGCAGCGTCCGGGGTCAAGGTCAGCCCCAGCATTTT,CASSVRGQGQPQHF
TRBV28,NA,TRBJ1-3,NA,TGTGCCAGCAGTTTAACCACAGGGAGTGGTGGAAACACCATATATTTT,CASSLTTGSGGNTIYF
TRBV7-2,TRBD2,TRBJ2-1,NA,TGTGCCAGCAGCTTAACTAGCGGGGTCGGTGGTGAGCAGTTCTTC,CASSLTSGVGGEQFF
TRBV9,NA,TRBJ2-5,NA,TGTGCCAGCAGCGTAGATGTCAGCCAAGAGACCCAGTACTTC,CASSVDVSQETQYF
TRBV23-1,NA,TRBJ2-1,NA,TGCGCCAGCAGACCGAGGGATGAGCAGTTCTTC,CASRPRDEQFF
TRBV6-1,NA,TRBJ1-5,once,TGTGCCAGCAGCGTTCTTCGGATGGGGGGGCCCCAGCATTTT,CASSVLRMGGPQHF
TRBV6-6,NA,TRBJ2-5,NA,TGTGCCAGCAGCCCCGACGGGGAGACCCAGTACTTC,CASSPDGETQYF